This T cell receptor (beta chain) was sequenced for a study of identical twins. Study observations and caveats: Abundant beta clonotypes from cord blood bore fewer insertions; memory repertoires lacked this pattern.

All donors comprised healthy Caucasians. The CDR3 is made up of 14 amino acids. Trimming removed 4 bases at V and 3 bases at J, with 12 bases between. The germline CDR1 and CDR2 sequences are LGHNA and YNFKEQ. In TCRdb, the 5' RACE reads were re-called with MiXCR into one record per CDR3 protein. Seen here are 500,000 to 550,000 distinct CDR3 sequences, about a fifth observed once, and the top ten hold more than 0.4%. This clonotype was seen repeatedly, ten times or more. Its antigen is not known. This sample was also put to use in a study of yellow fever vaccine responses in identical twins.

The sample comprised CD4+ T cells sorted from blood. The TCR was taken from a woman aged 18-29 years in good health. The rearrangement links TRBV4-2 to TRBJ1-1, with D possibly TRBD1 on 6 matching bases. DNA of the CDR3: TGTGCCAGCAGCCCGGGGACATCTCACACTGAAGCTTTCTTT. Protein sequence: CASSPGTSHTEAFF.